Given below is one T cell receptor (beta chain) in context. The data derive from a study of cytotoxic CD8 clonotypes in ibrutinib-treated CLL. Study-level background: Results showed roughly 24 partial and 2 complete responses; following median 68 months, around 14 remained remitted, approximately twelve advanced. A median approximately 12 months of treatment, range 6 to 36, preceded the collection of response samples.

Trimming pared 3 bases from V and 2 bases from J, leaving 8 bases between. The germline V gene encodes CDR1 MNHEY and CDR2 SMNVEV (reference sequence). The CDR3 covers 13 residues. Depth targeted 1 in 200,000 to 1 in 1 million T cells, averaging roughly 9.7x coverage per clonotype. Method: immunoSEQ multiplex PCR; TCRdb's copy keeps in-frame clones and lacks some. Of about 120,000 clones in the sample, 70% to 90% are singletons; the top ten hold roughly 1.9%. The clonotype originates from a human donor with chronic lymphocytic leukemia. The source was PBMCs, collected after 24 months of ibrutinib treatment. This chain uses TRBV27 with TRBJ2-7; maybe TRBD1 (6 bases). The CDR3 nucleotides read TGTGCCAGCAGTTTGGACAGAACCTACGAGCAGTACTTC. Residues: CASSLDRTYEQYF.